One and the same sample provided the 30 T cell receptor beta chains below, sequenced in a study of blood T cells in healthy people across ages. A second 7 to 11 cycle PCR used barcoded and J-beta primers. TCRdb analysed the 5' RACE reads with MiXCR anew, one entry per CDR3 protein. The data show fewer than 900,000 distinct CDR3 sequences, 30% to 45% seen once. Sample: blood. Receptors were obtained from a man between 18 and 29 years old in good health.

The gene calls are TRBV12-3 or TRBV12-4 and TRBJ2-3; TRBD2 matches at 13 bases. This CDR3 contains 15 residues. Trimming took 6 bases from V and 3 from J; bases not matched to a gene: 3. CDR3 in amino acids: CASRTGLAGTDTQYF. CDR3 nucleotides: TGTGCCAGCAGAACGGGACTAGCGGGAACAGATACGCAGTATTTT.

There are many counts of this clonotype. This chain uses TRBV2 with TRBJ2-7; tentative D call: TRBD1 (7 bases). The V end was cut by 6 bases, the J end by 5 bases, with 14 bases between. CDR1 is SNHLY, CDR2 FYNNEI, per germline. The CDR3 has 13 residues. Here the CDR3 DNA reads TGTGCCAGCAGGCGGGACAGCCCCCACGAGCAGTACTTC. This codes for CASRRDSPHEQYF.

A note on this clonotype: A read error may explain this, as a much larger clone is one base away. This chain uses TRBV5-1 with TRBJ2-5; 10 positions agree with TRBD2. V lost 2 bases, J lost 11 bases, and 12 bases stayed unmatched. The CDR3 runs to 15 residues. The germline gives CDR1 SGHRS, CDR2 YFSETQ. CDR3 sequence (DNA): TGCGCCAGCAGCTTTAGCGGGGGGACCTACAATGAGCAGTACTTC. Its protein is CASSFSGGTYNEQYF.

The V and J genes are TRBV1 and TRBJ1-2; the D call in the table, TRBD1, was not verified against the DNA. TRBV1 is a documented pseudogene. The CDR3 has 12 amino acids. Written as DNA, the CDR3 is TGCACCAGCAGCCGGACAGGGGGTGGCTACACCTTC. It codes for CTSSRTGGGYTF.

The rearrangement uses TRBV7-2 and TRBJ1-2, with D possibly matching TRBD1 (6 bases). Per the germline V gene, CDR1 is SGHTA and CDR2 is FQGNSA. The CDR3 covers 14 residues. Trimming removed 5 bases from V and 5 bases from J, with 15 bases in between. The CDR3 DNA is TGTGCCAGCAGCCCGACAGGCCCGGGGTATGGCTACACCTTC. Translating it yields CASSPTGPGYGYTF.

The V gene is TRBV9, the J gene TRBJ1-4; 7 nucleotides agree with TRBD1. Germline V gives CDR1 SGDLS, CDR2 YYNGEE. After removal of 0 bases from V and 8 bases from J, the junction contained 7 bases not matched to a gene. The CDR3 runs 15 residues. As DNA, the CDR3 is TGTGCCAGCAGCGTAGGGGCAGGGGGGGGCGAAAAACTGTTTTTT. This gives the protein CASSVGAGGGEKLFF. Based on the CDR3 plus reference TRBV9 and TRBJ1-4, the full variable domain is DSGVTQTPKHLITATGQRVTLRCSPRSGDLSVYWYQQSLDQGLQFLIQYYNGEERAKGNILERFSAQQFPDLHSELNLSSLELGDSALYFCASSVGAGGGEKLFFGSGTQLSVL.

This clonotype was counted only a few times. This chain connects TRBV5-1 to TRBJ2-7, with D uncertain. The CDR3 length is 12 residues. CDR1 SGHRS and CDR2 YFSETQ come from the germline V gene. The V end lost 6 bases, the J end lost 4 bases, and 11 bases lay between the germline ends. The CDR3 coding sequence is TGCGCCAGCAAGGCCGGCCAATACGAGCAGTACTTC. Its protein product is CASKAGQYEQYF.

The chain has TRBV5-1 and TRBJ2-5; D could derive from TRBD1 or TRBD2 (6 bases each). In germline, CDR1 is SGHRS, CDR2 YFSETQ. CDR3 length: 13 residues. The germline V and J ends were trimmed by 5 bases and 11 bases, with 19 bases remaining between them. CDR3: CASRQGGGNEQYF. DNA of the CDR3: TGCGCCAGCAGACAGGGCGGAGGGAATGAGCAGTACTTC.

The V call is TRBV5-5, the J call TRBJ2-5, with 7 bases aligning to TRBD1. V lost 4 bases, J lost 1 base, and 19 bases stayed unmatched. The CDR3 is made up of 19 amino acids. Germline values: CDR1 SGHKS, CDR2 YYEKEE (reference sequence). The CDR3 region is CASSPRGSRDSYSQETQYF. The CDR3 region has the DNA TGTGCCAGCAGCCCCCGAGGAAGCCGGGACAGTTATTCCCAAGAGACCCAGTACTTC.

CDR3 amino acids: CASSLGFSAGEETQFF. The CDR3 DNA reads TGTGCCAGCAGCTTGGGTTTTTCGGCAGGCGAAGAGACCCAGTTCTTC. V is TRBV5-5 and J is TRBJ2-1; D not certain. V dropped 0 bases and J dropped 13 bases, with 23 bases sitting between them. The CDR3 spans 16 residues. CDR1 and CDR2 from the germline V gene are SGHKS and YYEKEE (reference sequence).

V is TRBV3-1 and J is TRBJ1-5; D might be TRBD1 (5 bases). The CDR3 has 15 amino acids. The V gene lost 5 bases and the J gene lost 2 bases, with 13 bases spanning the gap. Germline lookup yields CDR1 LGHDT and CDR2 YNNKEL (reference sequence). CDR3 nucleotides: TGTGCCAGCAGCGTCTCGGTGGGGGGCAATCAGCCCCAGCATTTT. Its translation is CASSVSVGGNQPQHF.

This clonotype was picked up a small number of times. The V call is TRBV20-1, the J call TRBJ2-5, with D unclear. Germline CDR1 is DFQATT and CDR2 is SNEGSKA (reference sequence). V lost 0 bases to trimming and J lost 5 bases, with 10 bases between them. CDR3 length: 13 amino acids. CDR3 amino acids: CSAREGSVETQYF. CDR3 bases: TGCAGTGCTAGAGAAGGCAGTGTCGAGACCCAGTACTTC.

This chain uses TRBV12-3 or TRBV12-4 with TRBJ2-2, with D perhaps TRBD1 (6 bases). Trimming pared 6 bases from V and 3 bases from J, leaving 11 bases between. There are 14 residues in the CDR3. CDR3 DNA sequence: TGTGCCAGCAGAGGGGGATTTGACACCGGGGAGCTGTTTTTT. Its protein is CASRGGFDTGELFF.

This clonotype was counted only a few times. J is TRBJ1-4 and V is TRBV5-1; TRBD1 matches at 9 bases. The V gene's germline CDR1 is SGHRS and CDR2 YFSETQ. With V trimmed by 4 bases and J by 6 bases, 4 bases remained unmatched. The CDR3 sequence is 14 residues long. The CDR3 spells CASSTGQGYEKLFF. CDR3 nucleotide sequence: TGCGCCAGCAGCACCGGACAGGGGTATGAAAAACTGTTTTTT.

The CDR3 loop reads CASSPLTGAENIQYF. Here the CDR3 DNA reads TGTGCCAGCAGCCCGTTGACTGGGGCGGAAAACATTCAGTACTTC. The chain carries TRBV7-2 and TRBJ2-4; maybe TRBD1 (5 bases). In germline, CDR1 is SGHTA, CDR2 FQGNSA. The CDR3 has 15 residues. V was clipped by 5 bases and J by 5 bases, with 16 bases between them.

The chain recombines TRBV20-1 with TRBJ1-1; D remains ambiguous. The CDR3 sequence is 13 residues long. The V end lost 5 bases, the J end lost 0 bases, and 10 bases lay between the germline ends. In germline, CDR1 is DFQATT, CDR2 SNEGSKA (reference sequence). CDR3 nucleotide sequence: TGCAGTGCTCAAACGGGAGTGAACACTGAAGCTTTCTTT. Protein: CSAQTGVNTEAFF.

Only a few counts were recorded for this clonotype. The CDR3 nucleotides read TGTGCCAGCAGTTTATTTACAGGGGACTATGGCTACACCTTC. Its translation is CASSLFTGDYGYTF. V and J are TRBV12-3 or TRBV12-4 and TRBJ1-2, with TRBD1 matching 7 bases. CDR3 size: 14 residues. The V and J ends lost 2 bases and 3 bases, in that order; junction bases with no gene match: 3.

This rearrangement joins TRBV28 to TRBJ2-5; D could derive from TRBD1 or TRBD2 (5 bases each). In germline, CDR1 is MDHEN, CDR2 SYDVKM. The CDR3 runs 16 residues. The germline V and J ends were trimmed by 8 bases and 1 base, with 20 bases remaining between them. CDR3 region: CASRTSRWGTQETQYF. The CDR3 DNA is TGTGCCAGCCGGACTTCAAGGTGGGGGACCCAAGAGACCCAGTACTTC. The full variable domain, in which reference TRBV28 and TRBJ2-5 provide the parts outside the CDR3, is DVKVTQSSRYLVKRTGEKVFLECVQDMDHENMFWYRQDPGLGLRLIYFSYDVKMKEKGDIPEGYSVSREKKERFSLILESASTNQTSMYLCASRTSRWGTQETQYFGPGTRLLVL.

At least ten counts were recorded for this clonotype. V and J are TRBV5-1 and TRBJ2-1, with D perhaps TRBD1 or TRBD2 (5 bases each). CDR3 length equals 11 residues. The germline V gene has CDR1 SGHRS and CDR2 YFSETQ. V dropped 4 bases and J dropped 8 bases, with 7 bases sitting between them. Written as DNA, the CDR3 is TGCGCCAGCAGCGAGGGGTATGAGCAGTTCTTC. Translated, it gives CASSEGYEQFF.

The V and J genes are TRBV6-1 and TRBJ2-3, with TRBD2 identical over 9 bases. V gave up 6 bases and J gave up 6 bases; unmatched junction bases: 16. The CDR3 sequence is 17 residues long. The germline gives CDR1 MNHNS, CDR2 SASEGT. CDR3 loop: CASSPRLRGGRADTQYF. In nucleotides, the CDR3 is TGTGCCAGCAGCCCCCGGTTGCGGGGGGGCAGGGCGGATACGCAGTATTTT.

The J gene is TRBJ1-6, the V gene TRBV19, with D hard to call. The CDR3 runs to 14 residues. Germline assignment: CDR1 LNHDA and CDR2 SQIVND (reference sequence). V lost 3 bases to trimming and J lost 7 bases, with 10 bases between them. In nucleotides, the CDR3 is TGTGCCAGTAGTATGGGTCAGCGGAATTCACCCCTCCACTTT. This gives the protein CASSMGQRNSPLHF.

The chain couples TRBV5-6 to TRBJ1-1; D may be TRBD1 (5 bases). Germline CDR1 is SGHDT and CDR2 is YYEEEE. Trimming removed 4 bases at V and 0 bases at J, with 10 bases between. The CDR3 is 14 residues long. This CDR3 reads CASSRDPMNTEAFF. The CDR3 nucleotides read TGTGCCAGCAGCCGGGACCCCATGAACACTGAAGCTTTCTTT.

This clonotype came up a few times. The J gene is TRBJ2-5, the V gene TRBV12-3 or TRBV12-4, with D possibly matching TRBD1 (6 bases). Trimming cost V 2 bases and J 1 base, with 11 bases left between them. CDR3 length: 15 residues. The DNA for the CDR3 is TGTGCCAGCAGTTTATCTGGGGACATCCAAGAGACCCAGTACTTC. Residues: CASSLSGDIQETQYF.

With respect to this clonotype: This sequence may be a read error, since a much larger clone differs from it by one base. This rearrangement joins TRBV7-2 to TRBJ2-5; TRBD2 aligns across 9 bases. Germline CDR1 SGHTA, CDR2 FQGNSA. V gave up 2 bases and J gave up 11 bases; unmatched junction bases: 15. The CDR3 is 16 residues long. This CDR3 reads CASSLRGLAFYNEQYF. DNA of the CDR3: TGTGCCAGCAGCTTAAGGGGACTAGCCTTCTACAATGAGCAGTACTTC.

This clonotype was picked up a small number of times. CDR3 nucleotides: TGCAGTGCTAGACCCGGATCGGGGGGCCAGCCCCAGCATTTT. Amino acid sequence: CSARPGSGGQPQHF. V gene TRBV20-1 combines with J gene TRBJ1-5, with D possibly TRBD1 on 6 matching bases. CDR3 length equals 14 residues. Per the germline V gene, CDR1 is DFQATT and CDR2 is SNEGSKA (reference sequence). V was shortened by 2 bases and J by 7 bases, with 15 bases between the two germline ends.

Ten or more counts support this clonotype. The genes are TRBV4-1 and TRBJ2-4; no reliable D call. Germline V gene lookup returns CDR1 MGHRA and CDR2 YSYEKL. The CDR3 extends over 15 amino acids. The V gene lost 0 bases and the J gene lost 6 bases, with 12 bases spanning the gap. Here the CDR3 reads CASSQDLGYRNIQYF. DNA for the CDR3: TGCGCCAGCAGCCAAGATCTGGGTTATAGAAACATTCAGTACTTC.

This clonotype occurred a few times. This rearrangement joins TRBV25-1 to TRBJ2-5, with D perhaps TRBD2 (6 bases). V gave up 2 bases and J gave up 11 bases, with 24 bases separating them. The CDR3 sequence is 16 residues long. Germline V gene data show CDR1 as MGHDK and CDR2 as SYGVNS. The CDR3 DNA is TGTGCCAGCAGTGAAGCAGGGACTCCGGCCTACAATGAGCAGTACTTC. This encodes CASSEAGTPAYNEQYF.

The chain joins TRBV2 to TRBJ1-2; no reliable D call. The CDR3 sequence is 14 residues long. The germline gives CDR1 SNHLY, CDR2 FYNNEI. V shed 1 base and J shed 7 bases, with 13 bases lying between them. The CDR3 nucleotides read TGTGCCAGCAGTGAAGGGCAGAACCTAGGTGGCTACACCTTC. Amino acids: CASSEGQNLGGYTF.

The sample holds a few counts of this clonotype. The chain uses TRBV7-9 and TRBJ1-1; D is uncertain. V lost 6 bases and J lost 4, with 12 bases in between. Germline V gene data show CDR1 as SEHNR and CDR2 as FQNEAQ (reference sequence). This CDR3 is built from 13 residues. Here the CDR3 reads CASSLGLSTEAFF. The CDR3 bases are TGTGCCAGCAGTCTGGGATTGAGCACTGAAGCTTTCTTT.

Regarding this clonotype: A read error may be the cause here, since a much bigger clone is one base away. The rearrangement joins TRBV2 to TRBJ2-1; 8 positions agree with TRBD2. V lost 5 bases and J lost 13; bases outside the gene matches: 10. This CDR3 has 13 residues. CDR1 and CDR2 (germline): SNHLY, FYNNEI. The CDR3 loop is CASSRSGGETQFF. CDR3 nucleotides: TGTGCCAGCAGTCGGAGCGGGGGAGAGACCCAGTTCTTC.